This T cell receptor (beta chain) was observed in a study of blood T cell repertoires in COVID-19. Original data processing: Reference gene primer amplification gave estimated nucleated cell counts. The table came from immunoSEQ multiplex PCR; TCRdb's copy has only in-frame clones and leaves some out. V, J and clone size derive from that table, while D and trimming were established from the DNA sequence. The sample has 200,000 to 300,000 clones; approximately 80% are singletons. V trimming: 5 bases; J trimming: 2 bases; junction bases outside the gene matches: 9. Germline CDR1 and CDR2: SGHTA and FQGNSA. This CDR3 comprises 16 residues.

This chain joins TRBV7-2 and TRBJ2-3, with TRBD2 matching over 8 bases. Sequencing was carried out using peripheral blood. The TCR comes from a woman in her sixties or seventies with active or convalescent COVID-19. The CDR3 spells CASSPLAREATDTQYF. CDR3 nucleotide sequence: TGTGCCAGCAGCCCCCTGGCGCGGGAGGCCACAGATACGCAGTATTTT.